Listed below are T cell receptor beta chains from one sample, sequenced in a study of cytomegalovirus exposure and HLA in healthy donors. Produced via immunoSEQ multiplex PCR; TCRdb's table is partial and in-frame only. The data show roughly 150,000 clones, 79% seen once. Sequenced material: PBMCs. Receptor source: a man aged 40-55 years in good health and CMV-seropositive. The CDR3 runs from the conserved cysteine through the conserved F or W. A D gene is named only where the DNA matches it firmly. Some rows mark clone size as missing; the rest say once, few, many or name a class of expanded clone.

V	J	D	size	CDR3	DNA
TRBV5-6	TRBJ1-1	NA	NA	CASSLEGVLNTEAFF	TGTGCCAGCAGCTTGGAAGGGGTATTAAACACTGAAGCTTTCTTT
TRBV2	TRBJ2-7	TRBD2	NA	CASSETGGGLGYEQYF	TGTGCCAGCAGTGAAACTGGCGGGGGGCTCGGCTACGAGCAGTACTTC
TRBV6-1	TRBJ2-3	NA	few	CASSEATHRTDTQYF	TGTGCCAGCAGTGAAGCAACACACCGCACAGATACGCAGTATTTT
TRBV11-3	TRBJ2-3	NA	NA	CASSLTYSGGNTQYF	TGTGCCAGCAGCTTAACATACAGCGGAGGGAATACGCAGTATTTT
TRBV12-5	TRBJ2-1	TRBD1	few	CASGLGTGEWNEQFF	TGTGCTAGTGGTTTGGGGACAGGGGAGTGGAATGAGCAGTTCTTC
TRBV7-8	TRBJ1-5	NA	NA	CASSLGQNNQPQHF	TGTGCCAGCAGCTTAGGCCAGAACAATCAGCCCCAGCATTTT
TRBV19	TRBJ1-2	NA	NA	CASSLRQNYGYTF	TGTGCCAGTAGTCTCAGACAGAACTATGGCTACACCTTC
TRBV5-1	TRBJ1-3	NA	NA	CASSEGVAGNTIYF	TGCGCCAGCAGCGAGGGAGTAGCTGGAAACACCATATATTTT
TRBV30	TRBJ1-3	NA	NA	CAWSANAGWAGNTIYF	TGTGCCTGGAGTGCCAACGCAGGGTGGGCTGGAAACACCATATATTTT
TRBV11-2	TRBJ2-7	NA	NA	CASSRTVLGEQYF	TGTGCCAGCAGCCGGACAGTGTTGGGGGAGCAGTACTTC
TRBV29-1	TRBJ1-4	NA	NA	CSVEDSYEKLFF	TGCAGCGTTGAAGATTCTTATGAAAAACTGTTTTTT
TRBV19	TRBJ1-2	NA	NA	CASGHPFNYGYTF	TGTGCCAGTGGACACCCGTTTAACTATGGCTACACCTTC
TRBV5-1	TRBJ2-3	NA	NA	CASSLVPGHLTDTQYF	TGCGCCAGCAGCTTGGTACCCGGACACCTCACAGATACGCAGTATTTT
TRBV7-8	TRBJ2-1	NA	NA	CASSLGRGEQFF	TGTGCCAGCAGCTTAGGGCGGGGTGAGCAGTTCTTC
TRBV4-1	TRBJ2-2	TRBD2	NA	CASSQVAREGLGTGELFF	TGCGCCAGCAGCCAAGTAGCGCGGGAGGGCCTGGGGACCGGGGAGCTGTTTTTT
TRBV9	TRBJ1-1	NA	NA	CASSVDLETVNTEAFF	TGTGCCAGCAGCGTAGATCTTGAGACAGTGAACACTGAAGCTTTCTTT
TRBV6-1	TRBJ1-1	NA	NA	CASRSGQGWPTEAFF	TGTGCCAGCAGGTCAGGGCAGGGGTGGCCCACTGAAGCTTTCTTT
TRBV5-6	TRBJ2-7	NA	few	CASSSRTRLGEQYF	TGTGCCAGCAGCTCCAGGACACGACTGGGCGAGCAGTACTTC
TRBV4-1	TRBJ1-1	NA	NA	CASSQIGGTVERFF	TGCGCCAGCAGCCAAATCGGAGGTACGGTTGAAAGGTTCTTT
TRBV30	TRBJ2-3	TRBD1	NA	CAWSGRTGSTDTQYF	TGTGCCTGGAGTGGGCGGACAGGGAGTACAGATACGCAGTATTTT
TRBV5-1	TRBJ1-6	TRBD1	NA	CASSLDRGPGSPLHF	TGCGCCAGCAGCTTGGACAGGGGGCCCGGGTCACCCCTCCACTTT
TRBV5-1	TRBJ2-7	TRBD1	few	CASSRDPRDRGFSYEQYF	TGCGCCAGCAGCAGAGATCCCCGGGACAGGGGGTTTTCCTACGAGCAGTACTTC
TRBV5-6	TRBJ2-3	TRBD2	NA	CASSLGLAGGSDTQYF	TGTGCCAGCAGCCTGGGACTAGCGGGAGGGTCAGATACGCAGTATTTT
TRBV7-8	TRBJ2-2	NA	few	CASSPFMTGELFF	TGTGCCAGCAGCCCGTTTATGACCGGGGAGCTGTTTTTT
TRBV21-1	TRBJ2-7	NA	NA	CASRGQGAYEQYF	TGTGCCAGCAGGGGACAGGGGGCCTACGAGCAGTACTTC
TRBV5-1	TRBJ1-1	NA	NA	CASSRGRGMNTEAFF	TGCGCCAGCAGCAGAGGGAGAGGGATGAACACTGAAGCTTTCTTT
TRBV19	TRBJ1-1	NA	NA	CASSIDLSRGSFF	TGTGCCAGTAGTATAGATCTAAGCAGGGGATCCTTCTTT
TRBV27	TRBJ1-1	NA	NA	CASSPLGGNTEAFF	TGTGCCAGCAGTCCTCTCGGCGGGAACACTGAAGCTTTCTTT
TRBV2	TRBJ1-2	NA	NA	CASSDRNNYGYTF	TGTGCCAGCAGTGACAGGAATAACTATGGCTACACCTTC
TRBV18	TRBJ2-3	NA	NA	CASSPTGLSTQYF	TGTGCCAGCTCCCCCACGGGACTCAGTACGCAGTATTTT
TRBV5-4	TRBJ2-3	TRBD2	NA	CASSLSREGLDTQYF	TGTGCCAGCAGCTTGTCGCGGGAGGGGTTGGATACGCAGTATTTT
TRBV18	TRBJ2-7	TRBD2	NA	CASSPQAGGPLEQYF	TGTGCCAGCTCACCGCAAGCGGGAGGGCCTCTCGAGCAGTACTTC
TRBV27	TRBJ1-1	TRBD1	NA	CASSLDRATEAFF	TGTGCCAGCAGTTTAGACAGGGCCACTGAAGCTTTCTTT
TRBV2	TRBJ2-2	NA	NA	CASNRQLTNTGELFF	TGTGCCAGCAATCGACAGCTTACGAACACCGGGGAGCTGTTTTTT
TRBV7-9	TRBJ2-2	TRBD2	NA	CASTTWASGNTGELFF	TGTGCCAGCACTACCTGGGCTAGCGGAAACACCGGGGAGCTGTTTTTT
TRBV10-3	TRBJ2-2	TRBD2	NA	CAISEVSGRGGTGELFF	TGTGCCATCAGTGAGGTTAGCGGGAGAGGTGGCACCGGGGAGCTGTTTTTT
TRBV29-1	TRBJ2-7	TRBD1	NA	CSVEDRGYEQYF	TGCAGCGTAGAAGACAGGGGCTACGAGCAGTACTTC
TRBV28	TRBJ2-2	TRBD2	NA	CASSFIGRANTGELFF	TGTGCCAGCAGTTTTATCGGGAGGGCGAACACCGGGGAGCTGTTTTTT
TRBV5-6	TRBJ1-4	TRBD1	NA	CASSQDRGEKLFF	TGTGCCAGCAGCCAGGACAGGGGAGAAAAACTGTTTTTT
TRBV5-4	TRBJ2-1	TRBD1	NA	CASSGRTGRDEQFF	TGTGCCAGCAGCGGAAGGACAGGAAGGGATGAGCAGTTCTTC
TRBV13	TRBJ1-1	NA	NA	CASSLVRDSEAFF	TGTGCCAGCAGCTTGGTCAGAGACTCTGAAGCTTTCTTT
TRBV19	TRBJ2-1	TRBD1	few	CASSRTGDYNEQFF	TGTGCCAGTAGTAGGACAGGGGACTACAATGAGCAGTTCTTC
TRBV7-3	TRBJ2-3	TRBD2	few	CASSPFSGRAGTDTQYF	TGTGCCAGCAGCCCGTTTAGCGGGAGGGCCGGCACAGATACGCAGTATTTT
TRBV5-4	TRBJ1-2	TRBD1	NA	CASSSYARTGRYGYTF	TGTGCCAGCAGCTCCTATGCCAGGACAGGGAGATATGGCTACACCTTC
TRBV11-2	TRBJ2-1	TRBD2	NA	CASSSVAGGGFF	TGTGCCAGCAGCTCCGTGGCGGGAGGAGGGTTCTTC
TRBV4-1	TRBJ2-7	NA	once	CASSPERSYEQYF	TGCGCCAGCAGCCCCGAGCGCTCCTACGAGCAGTACTTC
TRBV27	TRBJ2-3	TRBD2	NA	CASSLSSGLAGLDTQYF	TGTGCCAGCAGTTTATCGTCAGGTCTAGCGGGTTTAGATACGCAGTATTTT
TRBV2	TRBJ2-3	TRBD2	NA	CASSPTSGRVDTQYF	TGTGCCAGCAGCCCGACTAGCGGAAGGGTAGATACGCAGTATTTT
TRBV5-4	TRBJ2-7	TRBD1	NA	CASSLGDSPYEQYF	TGTGCCAGCAGCTTGGGGGACAGCCCCTACGAGCAGTACTTC
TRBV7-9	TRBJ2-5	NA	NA	CVSTKIGQQETQYF	TGTGTCAGCACCAAAATTGGACAACAAGAGACCCAGTACTTC
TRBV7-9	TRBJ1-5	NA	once	CASSRGSNQPQHF	TGTGCCAGCAGTCGGGGATCAAATCAGCCCCAGCATTTT
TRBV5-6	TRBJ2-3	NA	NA	CASSPRWSADTQYF	TGTGCCAGCAGCCCCCGTTGGAGCGCAGATACGCAGTATTTT
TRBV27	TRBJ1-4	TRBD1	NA	CASSFWTGGKLFF	TGTGCCAGCAGTTTCTGGACAGGGGGGAAGCTGTTTTTT